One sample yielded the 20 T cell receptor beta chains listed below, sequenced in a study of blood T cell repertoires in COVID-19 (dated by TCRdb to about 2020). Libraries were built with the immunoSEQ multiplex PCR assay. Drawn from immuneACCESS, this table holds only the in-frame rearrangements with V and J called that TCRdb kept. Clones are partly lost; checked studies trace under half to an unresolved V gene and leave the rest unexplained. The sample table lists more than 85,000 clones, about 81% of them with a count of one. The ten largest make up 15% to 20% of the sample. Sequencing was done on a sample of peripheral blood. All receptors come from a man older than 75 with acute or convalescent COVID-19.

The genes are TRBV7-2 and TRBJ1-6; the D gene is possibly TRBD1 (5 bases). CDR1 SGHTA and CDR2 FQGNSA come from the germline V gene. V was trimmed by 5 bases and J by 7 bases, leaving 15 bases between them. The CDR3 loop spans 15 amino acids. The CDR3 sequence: CASSPQGFVNSPLHF. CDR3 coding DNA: TGTGCCAGCAGCCCCCAGGGTTTTGTGAATTCACCCCTCCACTTT.

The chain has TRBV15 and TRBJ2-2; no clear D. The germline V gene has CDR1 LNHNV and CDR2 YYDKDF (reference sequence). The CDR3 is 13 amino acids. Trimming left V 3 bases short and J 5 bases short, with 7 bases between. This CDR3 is CATSSPRTGELFF. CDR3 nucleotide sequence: TGTGCCACCAGCAGCCCCAGAACCGGGGAGCTGTTTTTT.

The CDR3 sequence is CASSSLAGNTGELFF. Here the CDR3 DNA reads TGTGCCAGTAGTTCACTAGCGGGGAACACCGGGGAGCTGTTTTTT. The V and J genes are TRBV19 and TRBJ2-2; 9 positions match TRBD2. From germline, CDR1 is LNHDA and CDR2 SQIVND (reference sequence). The CDR3 contains 15 residues. J was trimmed by 1 base and V by 5 bases; bases with no gene match: 2.

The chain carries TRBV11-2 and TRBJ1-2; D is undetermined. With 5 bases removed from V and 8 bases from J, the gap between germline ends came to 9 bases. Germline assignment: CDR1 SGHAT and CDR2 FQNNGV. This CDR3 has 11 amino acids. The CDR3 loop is CASSPNRGYTF. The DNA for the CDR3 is TGTGCCAGCAGCCCCAACCGGGGCTACACCTTC.

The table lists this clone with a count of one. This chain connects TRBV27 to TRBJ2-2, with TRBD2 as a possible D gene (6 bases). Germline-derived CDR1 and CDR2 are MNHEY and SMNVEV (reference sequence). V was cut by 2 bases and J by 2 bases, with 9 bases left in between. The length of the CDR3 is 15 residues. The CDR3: CASSLGGFNTGELFF. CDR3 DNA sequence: TGTGCCAGCAGTTTAGGAGGGTTTAACACCGGGGAGCTGTTTTTT.

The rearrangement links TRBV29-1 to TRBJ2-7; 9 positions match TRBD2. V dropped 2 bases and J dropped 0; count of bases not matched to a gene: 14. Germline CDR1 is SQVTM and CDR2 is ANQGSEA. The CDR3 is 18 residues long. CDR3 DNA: TGCAGCGTTGAAAGGGTTAGCGGGAGCTTACTTAGCTCCTACGAGCAGTACTTC. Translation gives CSVERVSGSLLSSYEQYF.

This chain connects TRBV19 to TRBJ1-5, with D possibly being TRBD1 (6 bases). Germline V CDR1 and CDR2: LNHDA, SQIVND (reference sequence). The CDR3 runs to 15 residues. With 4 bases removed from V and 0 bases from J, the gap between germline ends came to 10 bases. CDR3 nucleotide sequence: TGTGCCAGTAGTAAGGGGGGGGATAGCAATCAGCCCCAGCATTTT. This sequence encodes CASSKGGDSNQPQHF.

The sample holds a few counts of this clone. DNA for the CDR3: TGTGCCAGCAGCGTAGGACAGGGGAGCGTAAGAACCGGGGAGCTGTTTTTT. Protein product: CASSVGQGSVRTGELFF. The V and J genes are TRBV9 and TRBJ2-2, with 8 bases matching TRBD1. Per germline, CDR1 SGDLS and CDR2 YYNGEE. This CDR3 region has 17 residues. J was trimmed by 5 bases and V by 0 bases; bases with no gene match: 9.

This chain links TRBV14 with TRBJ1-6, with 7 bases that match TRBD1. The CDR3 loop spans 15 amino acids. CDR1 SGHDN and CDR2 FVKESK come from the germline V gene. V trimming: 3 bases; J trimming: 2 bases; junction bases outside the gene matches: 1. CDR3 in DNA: TGTGCCAGCAGCCATGGGACAGCCTATAATTCACCCCTCCACTTT. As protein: CASSHGTAYNSPLHF.

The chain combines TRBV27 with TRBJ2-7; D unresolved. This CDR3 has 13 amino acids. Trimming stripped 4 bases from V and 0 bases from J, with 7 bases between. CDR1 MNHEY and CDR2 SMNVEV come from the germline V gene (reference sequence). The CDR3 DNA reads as TGTGCCAGCAGTTCACAGAACTCCTACGAGCAGTACTTC. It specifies CASSSQNSYEQYF.

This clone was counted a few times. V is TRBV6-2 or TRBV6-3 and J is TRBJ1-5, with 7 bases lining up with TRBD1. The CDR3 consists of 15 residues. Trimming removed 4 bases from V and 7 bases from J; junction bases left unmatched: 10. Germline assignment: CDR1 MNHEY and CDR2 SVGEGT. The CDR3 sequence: CASSSSGQSGQPQHF. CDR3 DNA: TGTGCCAGCAGTTCCTCGGGACAGTCAGGGCAGCCCCAGCATTTT.

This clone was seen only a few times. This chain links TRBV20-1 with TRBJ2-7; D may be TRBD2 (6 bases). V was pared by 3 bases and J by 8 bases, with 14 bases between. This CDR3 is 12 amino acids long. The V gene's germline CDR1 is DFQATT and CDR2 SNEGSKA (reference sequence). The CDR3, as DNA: TGCAGTGCTAGTTGGGAGGTGGGAAAGCAGTACTTC. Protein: CSASWEVGKQYF.

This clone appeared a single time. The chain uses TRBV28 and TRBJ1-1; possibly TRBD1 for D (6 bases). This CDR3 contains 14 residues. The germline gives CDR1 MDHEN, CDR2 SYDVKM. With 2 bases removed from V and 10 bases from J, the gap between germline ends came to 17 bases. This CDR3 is CASSLRPTWTVAFF. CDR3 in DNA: TGTGCCAGCAGTTTACGCCCCACCTGGACAGTAGCTTTCTTT.

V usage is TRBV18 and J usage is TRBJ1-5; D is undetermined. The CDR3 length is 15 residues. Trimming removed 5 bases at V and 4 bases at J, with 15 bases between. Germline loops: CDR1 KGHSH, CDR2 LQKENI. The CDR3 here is CASSTLDATNQPQHF. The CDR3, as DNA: TGTGCCAGCTCAACCCTTGACGCGACAAATCAGCCCCAGCATTTT.

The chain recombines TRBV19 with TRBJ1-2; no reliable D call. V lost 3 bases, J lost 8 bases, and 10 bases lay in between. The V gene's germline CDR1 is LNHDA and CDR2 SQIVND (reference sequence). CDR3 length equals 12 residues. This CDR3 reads CASSIRAGGYTF. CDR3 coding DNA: TGTGCCAGTAGTATTCGGGCGGGCGGCTACACCTTC. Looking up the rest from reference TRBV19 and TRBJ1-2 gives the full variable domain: DGGITQSPKYLFRKEGQNVTLSCEQNLNHDAMYWYRQDPGQGLRLIYYSQIVNDFQKGDIAEGYSVSREKKESFPLTVTSAQKNPTAFYLCASSIRAGGYTFGSGTRLTVV.

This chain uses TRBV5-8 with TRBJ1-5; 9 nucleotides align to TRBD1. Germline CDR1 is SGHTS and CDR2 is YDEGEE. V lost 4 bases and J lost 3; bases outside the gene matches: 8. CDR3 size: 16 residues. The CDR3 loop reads CASSLQGAPFNQPQHF. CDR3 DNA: TGTGCCAGCAGCCTACAGGGGGCACCTTTCAATCAGCCCCAGCATTTT.

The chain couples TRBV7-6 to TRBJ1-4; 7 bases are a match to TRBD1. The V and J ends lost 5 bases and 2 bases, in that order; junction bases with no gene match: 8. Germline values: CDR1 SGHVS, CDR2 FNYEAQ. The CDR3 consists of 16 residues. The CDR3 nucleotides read TGTGCCAGCAGCCAGACAGGGAGTGGGACTAATGAAAAACTGTTTTTT. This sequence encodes CASSQTGSGTNEKLFF.

CDR3 sequence reads: CASKVRTGITGELFF. The CDR3, as DNA: TGTGCCAGTAAGGTCAGGACAGGGATCACCGGGGAGCTGTTTTTT. The chain has TRBV19 and TRBJ2-2, with 8 bases identical to TRBD1. CDR1 LNHDA and CDR2 SQIVND come from the germline V gene (reference sequence). V lost 7 bases, J lost 4 bases, and 8 bases stayed unmatched. The CDR3 is 15 amino acids.

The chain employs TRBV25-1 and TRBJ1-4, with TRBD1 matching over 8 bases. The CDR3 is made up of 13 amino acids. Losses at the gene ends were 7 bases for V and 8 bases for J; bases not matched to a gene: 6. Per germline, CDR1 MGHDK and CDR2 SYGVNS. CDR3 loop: CASTRTGREKLFF. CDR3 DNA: TGTGCCAGCACCCGGACAGGGAGAGAAAAACTGTTTTTT.

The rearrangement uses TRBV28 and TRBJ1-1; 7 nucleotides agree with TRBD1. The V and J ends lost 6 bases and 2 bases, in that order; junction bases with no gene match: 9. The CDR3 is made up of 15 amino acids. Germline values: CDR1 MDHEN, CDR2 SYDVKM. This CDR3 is CASSRYRGPNTEAFF. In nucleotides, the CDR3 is TGTGCCAGCAGCCGATACAGGGGTCCAAACACTGAAGCTTTCTTT.